One sample yielded the 27 T cell receptor beta chains listed below, sequenced in a study of tumor and adjacent non-tumor tissue in lung cancer. The template was RNA from unsorted bulk tissue. TCRbeta libraries were built with three rounds of nested PCR, modified from ARM-PCR. TCRdb analysed the multiplex PCR reads with MiXCR anew, one entry per CDR3 protein. Among 90,000 to 110,000 distinct CDR3 sequences listed, roughly 80% were seen once. Sequenced: lung tumor tissue. The receptor set was obtained from a woman aged 55-70 years with non-small cell lung cancer.

Remarks on this clonotype: The CDR3 ends on some other residue instead of the conserved phenylalanine or tryptophan, so this is likely a read error. The chain employs TRBV11-2 and TRBJ2-1; D might be TRBD2 (7 bases). Between the trimmed V and J ends, which lost 9 bases and 3 bases, there was a span of 24 bases. The V gene's germline CDR1 is SGHAT and CDR2 FQNNGV. The CDR3 sequence is 17 residues long. The CDR3 spells CASSPLLGGGHYNEQFL. CDR3 nucleotide sequence: TGTGCCAGTAGCCCCCTCTTAGGGGGGGGACACTACAATGAGCAGTTCCTC.

The rearrangement joins TRBV11-2 to TRBJ2-3; D gene uncertain. The CDR3 runs 14 residues. The germline gives CDR1 SGHAT, CDR2 FQNNGV. Trimming stripped 7 bases from V and 8 bases from J, with 19 bases between. CDR3 residues: CASNNQTSTATQYF. In nucleotides, the CDR3 is TGTGCCAGCAACAACCAGACCTCTACGGCTACGCAGTATTTT.

This clonotype was seen a single time. Germline and junction disagree at one end, which may indicate a read error. This sequence joins TRBV11-2 and TRBJ2-5; D is possibly TRBD2 (5 bases). Germline-derived CDR1 and CDR2 are SGHAT and FQNNGV. There are 17 residues in the CDR3. The CDR3 region has the DNA TGTGTCAGCAGCCGCCCGCTCAGCGGATTTATCCAAGAGACCCAGTACTTC. It is translated as CVSSRPLSGFIQETQYF.

In the case of this clonotype: The junction departs from germline at one end; a sequencing error may be responsible. CDR3 loop: CANSPGVREQYF. CDR3 nucleotide sequence: TGTGCCAACAGTCCAGGAGTAAGGGAGCAGTACTTC. The genes are TRBV6-2 or TRBV6-3 and TRBJ2-7; D unresolved. The CDR3 is 12 amino acids. Germline lookup yields CDR1 MNHEY and CDR2 SVGEGT.

V usage is TRBV20-1 and J usage is TRBJ2-2, with a weak D call TRBD2 (7 bases). CDR1 is DFQATT, CDR2 SNEGSKA, per germline (reference sequence). There are 15 residues in the CDR3. V gave up 3 bases and J gave up 9 bases, with 20 bases separating them. The DNA for the CDR3 is TGCAGTGCTAGGGGGGGGCGGATGGACGCCTGGGAGCTGTTTTTT. Encoded protein: CSARGGRMDAWELFF.

Turning to this clonotype: This may stem from a read error, because a much larger clone lies one nucleotide away. The chain is built from TRBV4-3 and TRBJ2-3; TRBD2 might be the D (7 bases). V lost 3 bases and J 5 bases, leaving 18 bases between the germline ends. This CDR3 contains 16 residues. CDR1 and CDR2 from the germline V gene are LGHNA and YSLEER. The DNA of the CDR3 is TGCGCCAGCAGCCATGATGGCGGAGGGGGGGGAGATACGCAGTATTTT. It yields the protein CASSHDGGGGGDTQYF.

Notes on this clonotype: The junction departs from the called germline gene at one end, perhaps through a read error. CDR3 loop: CAISLHSDTQYF. The DNA for the CDR3 is TGTGCCATCAGCTTACACAGTGATACGCAGTATTTT. This chain joins TRBV11-3 and TRBJ2-3; D gene ambiguous. The CDR3 is 12 residues long. Germline values: CDR1 SGHNT, CDR2 YENEEA.

Of note for this clonotype: A much larger clone differs by one base, so this may be a read error. The CDR3 DNA follows: TGTGCCAGCAGTTCACACATGAACACTGTAGCTTTCTTT. It is translated as CASSSHMNTVAFF. J is TRBJ1-1 and V is TRBV12-3 or TRBV12-4; D ambiguous. This CDR3 is built from 13 residues.

A remark on this clonotype: At one end, the junction sequence differs from germline, possibly due to a read error. V and J are TRBV5-1 and TRBJ2-3; TRBD2 aligns across 8 bases. Germline assignment: CDR1 SGHRS and CDR2 YFSETQ. This CDR3 has 16 residues. The CDR3 nucleotides are TGCGCCAGCAGCTCTCCCGGGGTAGCGGGGTTAGATACGCATTATTTT. Translation gives CASSSPGVAGLDTHYF.

This chain links TRBV20-1 with TRBJ2-1; 13 positions agree with TRBD2. The CDR3 has 16 amino acids. The ends lost 7 bases at V and 10 bases at J; junction bases unmatched: 16. Germline-derived CDR1 and CDR2 are DFQATT and SNEGSKA (reference sequence). The chain's CDR3 is CSGMPGLAGILREQFF. CDR3 DNA: TGCAGTGGTATGCCGGGACTAGCGGGAATCTTACGGGAGCAGTTCTTC.

To note about this clonotype: A much larger clone differs by one base, so this may be a read error. Because the CDR3 is missing its conserved closing phenylalanine or tryptophan, this is likely a read error. The V and J genes are TRBV6-1 and TRBJ2-5, with 7 bases matching TRBD1. The length of the CDR3 is 15 residues. With V trimmed by 4 bases and J by 3 bases, 8 bases remained unmatched. Germline CDR1 reads MNHNS; CDR2 reads SASEGT. The CDR3 reads CASSGMTGRKETQYL. CDR3 coding DNA: TGTGCCAGCAGTGGTATGACAGGGAGAAAAGAGACCCAGTACTTA.

V is TRBV28 and J is TRBJ1-2; 7 bases fit TRBD1. CDR1 and CDR2 (germline): MDHEN, SYDVKM. Trimming removed 5 bases from V and 14 bases from J; junction bases left unmatched: 14. This CDR3 is 13 amino acids long. This CDR3 is CASSPLATGSGTF. The CDR3 DNA sequence: TGTGCCAGCAGTCCGTTGGCGACAGGGTCCGGTACCTTC.

Remarks on this clonotype: Germline and junction disagree at one end, which may indicate a read error. The chain carries TRBV11-2 and TRBJ2-3; D uncertain. The germline V gene encodes CDR1 SGHAT and CDR2 FQNNGV. The CDR3 has 11 residues. The CDR3 nucleotides read TGTGCCGGCAGTTTAACAAATACACAGTATTTT. Amino acids: CAGSLTNTQYF. Full variable domain (outside the CDR3, taken from reference TRBV11-2 and TRBJ2-3): EAGVAQSPRYKIIEKRQSVAFWCNPISGHATLYWYQQILGQGPKLLIQFQNNGVVDDSQLPKDRFSAERLKGVDSTLKIQPAKLEDSAVYLCAGSLTNTQYFGPGTRLTVL.

This clonotype was recorded only once. The CDR3 does not end in the conserved phenylalanine or tryptophan, so this is likely a read error. V gene TRBV11-3 combines with J gene TRBJ2-1; D perhaps matches TRBD2 (6 bases). Germline CDR1 SGHNT, CDR2 YENEEA. This CDR3 spans 17 amino acids. The chain's CDR3 is CASNLELTSGSHNEQFI. In nucleotides, the CDR3 is TGTGCCAGCAACTTAGAGTTGACTAGTGGGAGCCACAATGAACAGTTCATC.

This chain uses TRBV10-3 with TRBJ2-7, with a weak D call TRBD1 (6 bases). CDR1 is ENHRY and CDR2 is SYGVKD in the germline V gene. Between the trimmed V and J ends, which lost 10 bases and 7 bases, there was a span of 20 bases. The CDR3 covers 13 residues. The CDR3 DNA follows: TGTGCCACCAAGGGACAAGCGAAAAAGGAGCAGTACTTC. Amino acids: CATKGQAKKEQYF.

This clonotype was counted a single time. A read error may account for a junction end that differs from germline. The chain has TRBV11-2 and TRBJ2-5, with D perhaps matching TRBD2 (7 bases). The CDR3 totals 16 residues. Germline V gene data show CDR1 as SGHAT and CDR2 as FQNNGV. The CDR3 loop reads CASSLGTRGGGETHYF. The CDR3 DNA reads TGTGCCAGCAGCTTAGGGACAAGGGGGGGGGGAGAGACCCATTACTTC.

On this clonotype itself: Given the absence of the conserved phenylalanine or tryptophan at the CDR3 end, a read error is likely. The chain combines TRBV6-7 with TRBJ2-3, with TRBD2 matching over 10 bases. TRBV6-7 is flagged as an ORF with uncertain function. This CDR3 contains 17 residues. The trim removed 7 bases at V and 4 bases at J, leaving 14 bases unmatched. CDR3 sequence: CASTGGASGSGPDTQYY. CDR3 DNA: TGTGCCAGCACCGGAGGGGCTAGCGGGAGCGGTCCAGATACGCAGTATTAT.

Turning to this clonotype: A much larger clonotype is one base distant, so this may be a read error. The chain employs TRBV20-1 and TRBJ2-7; D is uncertain. V shed 5 bases and J shed 3 bases, with 5 bases lying between them. CDR1 is DFQATT, CDR2 SNEGSKA, per germline (reference sequence). The CDR3 runs to 10 residues. CDR3 amino acids: CSAGNYEQYF. CDR3 bases: TGCAGTGCTGGGAACTACGAGCAGTACTTC.

On this clonotype: Germline is not matched at one junction end, which may reflect a read error. The chain joins TRBV29-1 to TRBJ2-1; 7 bases are a match to TRBD1. Germline V CDR1 and CDR2: SQVTM, ANQGSEA. The CDR3 has 15 residues. The CDR3 loop is CSVHRGQVEGNEQIF. The CDR3, as DNA: TGCAGCGTCCACCGAGGACAGGTCGAGGGCAATGAGCAGATCTTC.

In the case of this clonotype: A read error is possible here, since a much larger clone lies one base away. The chain recombines TRBV20-1 with TRBJ1-5, with D maybe TRBD2 (5 bases). The J call may be in error: the DNA end matches TRBJ2-3 better. The V gene's germline CDR1 is DFQATT and CDR2 SNEGSKA (reference sequence). This CDR3 contains 13 residues. In DNA form, the CDR3 reads TGCAGTGCGCTGACGCAGAGGGTTCAGCCCCAGTATTTT. It encodes CSALTQRVQPQYF.

The table lists this clonotype with a count of one. CDR3 nucleotide sequence: TGTGCCAGCGGTGGAGCGGGGGCAGGCCAGGGGGAGATCTATGGCTACACCTTC. Amino acid sequence: CASGGAGAGQGEIYGYTF. This chain links TRBV6-1 with TRBJ1-2, with 7 nucleotides matching TRBD1. The CDR3 runs 18 residues. The V and J ends lost 8 bases and 4 bases, in that order; junction bases with no gene match: 22. Germline loops: CDR1 MNHNS, CDR2 SASEGT.

The chain combines TRBV6-1 with TRBJ2-7; 9 nucleotides align to TRBD1. Looked up from germline, CDR1 is MNHNS and CDR2 is SASEGT. This CDR3 spans 14 amino acids. The J segment lost 9 bases and the V segment lost 4 bases, leaving 10 bases of the junction unmatched. The DNA of the CDR3 is TGTGCCAGCAGTGTGCAGGACAGGGGACCCGCGCAGTACTTC. This sequence encodes CASSVQDRGPAQYF.

A word on this clonotype: Since no conserved phenylalanine or tryptophan closes the CDR3, a read error is the likely cause. The chain uses TRBV6-2 or TRBV6-3 and TRBJ1-5, with unresolved D. Germline V gene data show CDR1 as MNHEY and CDR2 as SVGEGT. V was clipped by 8 bases and J by 4 bases, with 9 bases between them. The CDR3 extends over 12 amino acids. The CDR3 spells CASRTKNQPQHY. DNA for the CDR3: TGTGCCAGCCGTACCAAAAATCAGCCCCAGCATTAT.

This clonotype has just a few counts. A much bigger clone sits one base away, suggesting this may be a read error. The J gene is TRBJ1-1, the V gene TRBV12-3 or TRBV12-4; no clear D gene. Trimming removed 7 bases at V and 1 base at J, with 7 bases between. The CDR3 is 12 amino acids. CDR3 nucleotides: TGTGCCAGCAATTTGAGGAACACTGAAGCTTTCTTT. Amino acid sequence: CASNLRNTEAFF.

Note on this clonotype: This may be a read error: a much more frequent sequence differs by one nucleotide. The chain combines TRBV6-2 or TRBV6-3 with TRBJ2-1; tentative D call: TRBD1 (6 bases). The J call may be faulty, since TRBJ2-7 better matches the DNA end. CDR1 and CDR2 (germline): MNHEY, SVGEGT. The CDR3 totals 14 residues. This chain's CDR3 is CASSSLLTRGEQYF. Here the CDR3 DNA reads TGTGCCAGCAGTAGCCTGCTCACGAGGGGGGAGCAGTACTTC.

Concerning this clonotype itself: The CDR3 ends on some other residue instead of the conserved phenylalanine or tryptophan, so this is likely a read error. Because the CDR3's place on the DNA is in doubt, the DNA is left out and the CDR3 is given as listed by TCRdb. Here the CDR3 reads CASSRTTQQETRYL. This chain joins TRBV6-2 or TRBV6-3 and TRBJ2-5; the D call of TRBD2 is as the table states it, not checked on the DNA. Both ends counted, the CDR3 spans 14 residues. The germline V gene has CDR1 MNHEY and CDR2 SVGEGT.

For this clonotype: At one boundary the junction diverges from the germline segment, which might be a read error. The chain combines TRBV6-1 with TRBJ1-5; D possibly corresponds to TRBD1 (5 bases). Germline CDR1 reads MNHNS; CDR2 reads SASEGT. The CDR3 length is 14 residues. Here the CDR3 reads CARRSNRDGQPQHF. The DNA of the CDR3 is TGTGCCCGCAGAAGCAATAGGGACGGTCAGCCCCAGCATTTT.